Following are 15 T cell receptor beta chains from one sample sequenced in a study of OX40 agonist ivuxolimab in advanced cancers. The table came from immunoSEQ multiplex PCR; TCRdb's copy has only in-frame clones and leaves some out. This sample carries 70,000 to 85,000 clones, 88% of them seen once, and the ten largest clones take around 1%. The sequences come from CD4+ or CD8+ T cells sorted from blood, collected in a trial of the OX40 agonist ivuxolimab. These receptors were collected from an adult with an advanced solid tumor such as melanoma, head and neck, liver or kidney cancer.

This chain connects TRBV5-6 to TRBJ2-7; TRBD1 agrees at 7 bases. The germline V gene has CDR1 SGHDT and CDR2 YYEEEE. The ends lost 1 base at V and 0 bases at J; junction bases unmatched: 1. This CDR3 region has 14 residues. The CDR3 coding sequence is TGTGCCAGCAGCTTGCAGGGGGTCTCCTACGAGCAGTACTTC. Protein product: CASSLQGVSYEQYF.

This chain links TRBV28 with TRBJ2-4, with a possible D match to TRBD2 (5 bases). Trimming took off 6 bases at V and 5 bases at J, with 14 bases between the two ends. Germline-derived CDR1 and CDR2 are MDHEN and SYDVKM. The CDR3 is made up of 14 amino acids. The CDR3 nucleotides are TGTGCCAGCAGCCCCCCGGGGAGAGAAAACATTCAGTACTTC. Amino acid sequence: CASSPPGRENIQYF.

CDR3 coding DNA: TGTGCCAGCAGGCCAAGCCTTGCGCGTCGGACTGGGGGTGACGAGCAGTACTTC. Protein sequence: CASRPSLARRTGGDEQYF. The gene calls are TRBV14 and TRBJ2-7; D may be TRBD1 or TRBD2 (5 bases each). Germline CDR1 is SGHDN and CDR2 is FVKESK. Trimming took 6 bases from V and 5 from J, leaving 29 bases between them. The CDR3 is 18 residues long.

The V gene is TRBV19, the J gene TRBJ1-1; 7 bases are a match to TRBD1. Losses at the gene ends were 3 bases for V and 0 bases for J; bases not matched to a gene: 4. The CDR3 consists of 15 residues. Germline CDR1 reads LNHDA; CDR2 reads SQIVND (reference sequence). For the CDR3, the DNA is TGTGCCAGTAGTATGGGGGGGACAGTGAACACTGAAGCTTTCTTT. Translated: CASSMGGTVNTEAFF.

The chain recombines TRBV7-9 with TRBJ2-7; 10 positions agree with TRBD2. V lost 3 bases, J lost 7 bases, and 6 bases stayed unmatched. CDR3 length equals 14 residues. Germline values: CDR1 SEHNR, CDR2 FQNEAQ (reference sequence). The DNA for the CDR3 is TGTGCCAGCAGCTTTGGGACTAGCGAAAGAGAGCAGTACTTC. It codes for CASSFGTSEREQYF.

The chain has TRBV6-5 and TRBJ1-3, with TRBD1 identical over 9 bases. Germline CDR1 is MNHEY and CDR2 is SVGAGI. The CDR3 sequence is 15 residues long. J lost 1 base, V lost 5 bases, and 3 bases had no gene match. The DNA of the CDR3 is TGTGCCAGCAGTAGGGACAGGGCGTCTGGAAACACCATATATTTT. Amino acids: CASSRDRASGNTIYF.

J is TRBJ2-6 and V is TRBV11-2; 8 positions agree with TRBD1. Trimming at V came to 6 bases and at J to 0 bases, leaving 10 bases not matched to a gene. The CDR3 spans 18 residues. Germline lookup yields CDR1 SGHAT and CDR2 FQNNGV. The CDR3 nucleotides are TGTGCCAGCAGTCCCCCGGACAGGGATTCCTCTGGGGCCAACGTCCTGACTTTC. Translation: CASSPPDRDSSGANVLTF. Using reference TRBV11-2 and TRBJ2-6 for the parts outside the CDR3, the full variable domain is EAGVAQSPRYKIIEKRQSVAFWCNPISGHATLYWYQQILGQGPKLLIQFQNNGVVDDSQLPKDRFSAERLKGVDSTLKIQPAKLEDSAVYLCASSPPDRDSSGANVLTFGAGSRLTVL.

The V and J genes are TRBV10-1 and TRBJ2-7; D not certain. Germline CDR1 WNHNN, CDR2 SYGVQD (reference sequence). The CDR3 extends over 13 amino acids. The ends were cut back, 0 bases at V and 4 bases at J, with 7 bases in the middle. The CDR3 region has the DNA TGCGCCAGCAGTGAGTCGTTAGGGTACGAGCAGTACTTC. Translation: CASSESLGYEQYF.

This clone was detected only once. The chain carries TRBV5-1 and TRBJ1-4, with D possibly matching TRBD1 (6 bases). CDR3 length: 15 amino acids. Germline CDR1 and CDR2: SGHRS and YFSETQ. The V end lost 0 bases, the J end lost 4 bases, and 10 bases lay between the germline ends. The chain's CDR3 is CASSLDGQNNEKLFF. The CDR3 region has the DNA TGCGCCAGCAGCTTGGACGGACAGAATAATGAAAAACTGTTTTTT. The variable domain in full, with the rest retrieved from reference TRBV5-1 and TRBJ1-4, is KAGVTQTPRYLIKTRGQQVTLSCSPISGHRSVSWYQQTPGQGLQFLFEYFSETQRNKGNFPGRFSGRQFSNSRSEMNVSTLELGDSALYLCASSLDGQNNEKLFFGSGTQLSVL.

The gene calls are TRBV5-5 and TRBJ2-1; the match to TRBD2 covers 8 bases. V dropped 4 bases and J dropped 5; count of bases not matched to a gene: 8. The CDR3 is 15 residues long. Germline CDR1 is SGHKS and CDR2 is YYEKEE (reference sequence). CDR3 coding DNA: TGTGCCAGCAGCGGCTGGAAACTAGCGGACAATGAGCAGTTCTTC. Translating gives CASSGWKLADNEQFF.

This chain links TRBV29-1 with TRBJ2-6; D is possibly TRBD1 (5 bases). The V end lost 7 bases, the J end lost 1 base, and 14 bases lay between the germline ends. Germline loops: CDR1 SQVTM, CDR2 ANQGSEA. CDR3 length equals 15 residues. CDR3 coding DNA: TGCAGCGCCGCGGACACGGCGTCTGGGGCCAACGTCCTGACTTTC. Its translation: CSAADTASGANVLTF.

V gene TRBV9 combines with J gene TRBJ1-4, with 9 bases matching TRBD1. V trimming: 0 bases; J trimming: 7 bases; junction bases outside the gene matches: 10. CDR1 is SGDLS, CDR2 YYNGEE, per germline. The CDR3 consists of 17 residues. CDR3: CASSVGDRVTLGEKLFF. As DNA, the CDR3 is TGTGCCAGCAGCGTAGGGGACAGGGTAACACTGGGTGAAAAACTGTTTTTT. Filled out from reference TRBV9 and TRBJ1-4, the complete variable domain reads DSGVTQTPKHLITATGQRVTLRCSPRSGDLSVYWYQQSLDQGLQFLIQYYNGEERAKGNILERFSAQQFPDLHSELNLSSLELGDSALYFCASSVGDRVTLGEKLFFGSGTQLSVL.

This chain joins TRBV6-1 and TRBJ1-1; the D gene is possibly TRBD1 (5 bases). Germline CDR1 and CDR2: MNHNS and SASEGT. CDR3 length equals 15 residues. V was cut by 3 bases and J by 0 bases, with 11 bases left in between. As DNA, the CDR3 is TGTGCCAGCAGTGAGTTGGGGGGGTTGAACACTGAAGCTTTCTTT. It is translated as CASSELGGLNTEAFF.

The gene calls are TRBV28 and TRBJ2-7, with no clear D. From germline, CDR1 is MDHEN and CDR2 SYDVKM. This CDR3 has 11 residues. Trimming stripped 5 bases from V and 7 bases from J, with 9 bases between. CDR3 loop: CASSPTREQYF. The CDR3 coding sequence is TGTGCCAGCAGTCCGACCCGGGAGCAGTACTTC.

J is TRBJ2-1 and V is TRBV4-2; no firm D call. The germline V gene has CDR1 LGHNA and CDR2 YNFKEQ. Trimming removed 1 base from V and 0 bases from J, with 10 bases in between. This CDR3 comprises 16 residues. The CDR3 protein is CASSQVSFSSYNEQFF. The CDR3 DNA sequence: TGTGCCAGCAGCCAAGTGTCTTTTAGCTCCTACAATGAGCAGTTCTTC.